This passage covers 13 T cell receptor beta chains from one sample sequenced in a study of graft-versus-host responses after intestinal transplantation. Lamina propria and intraepithelial lymphocytes were released by processing graft tissue. Assay: immunoSEQ multiplex PCR; the TCRdb copy retains only in-frame clones and omits some. The sample records over 3,000 clones, 55% to 80% being singletons. This sample comprised ileum tissue, obtained approximately 32 months after intestinal transplantation. These receptors all come from a human patient who received an intestinal transplant, so some T cells may come from the graft donor.

The chain uses TRBV30 and TRBJ1-2; 8 nucleotides line up with TRBD1. The ends lost 1 base at V and 10 bases at J; junction bases unmatched: 5. Germline CDR1 reads GTSNPN; CDR2 reads SVGIG (reference sequence). The CDR3 loop spans 12 amino acids. CDR3 nucleotide sequence: TGTGCCTGGAGTGGGACAGGGATCGACTACACCTTC. This encodes CAWSGTGIDYTF.

The chain links TRBV7-9 to TRBJ2-1; D not certain. Germline CDR1 SEHNR, CDR2 FQNEAQ (reference sequence). V was cut by 1 base and J by 8 bases, with 15 bases left in between. The CDR3 has 15 residues. Here the CDR3 reads CASSLGSTREDEQFF. The CDR3, as DNA: TGTGCCAGCAGCTTAGGTTCCACCAGAGAAGATGAGCAGTTCTTC.

Regarding this clone: Compared with germline, one end of the junction differs, possibly owing to a read error. This chain joins TRBV6-1 and TRBJ1-2; the D is unclear. CDR3 size: 13 residues. Germline loops: CDR1 MNHNS, CDR2 SASEGT. For the CDR3, the DNA is TGTGCCAGCAGTGCTTCCTCTAGCGTAAGCGGGGCCTTC. Translating gives CASSASSSVSGAF.

The V and J genes are TRBV6-1 and TRBJ2-1; 7 bases align to TRBD2. J lost 4 bases, V lost 6 bases, and 9 bases had no gene match. CDR1 and CDR2 (germline): MNHNS, SASEGT. This CDR3 spans 15 amino acids. CDR3 sequence reads: CASSLSDGGYNEQFF. In DNA, the CDR3 is TGTGCCAGCAGCTTGAGTGACGGGGGGTACAATGAGCAGTTCTTC.

V is TRBV6-5 and J is TRBJ1-1; D gene unclear. Germline V CDR1 and CDR2: MNHEY, SVGAGI. V lost 5 bases and J lost 0, with 10 bases in between. The CDR3 length is 14 residues. CDR3 coding DNA: TGTGCCAGCAGTGACGGATGGATGAACACTGAAGCTTTCTTT. This codes for CASSDGWMNTEAFF.

The chain employs TRBV14 and TRBJ2-1, with 8 bases that match TRBD2. The CDR3 loop spans 16 amino acids. The V segment lost 0 bases and the J segment 5 bases; nucleotides outside the gene matches: 6. From germline, CDR1 is SGHDN and CDR2 FVKESK. CDR3 in amino acids: CASSQEKLAANNEQFF. The CDR3 DNA follows: TGTGCCAGCAGCCAAGAAAAACTAGCGGCGAACAATGAGCAGTTCTTC.

This clone was seen more than once but under ten times. The V gene is TRBV7-9, the J gene TRBJ2-3, with 9 nucleotides matching TRBD2. CDR3 length: 19 amino acids. V lost 3 bases to trimming and J lost 0 bases; unmatched junction nucleotides: 13. Germline V gene lookup returns CDR1 SEHNR and CDR2 FQNEAQ (reference sequence). CDR3 region: CASSFLMGLAQESTDTQYF. The DNA of the CDR3 is TGTGCCAGCAGCTTCCTTATGGGACTAGCACAAGAAAGCACAGATACGCAGTATTTT.

The rearrangement joins TRBV2 to TRBJ2-3, with D unclear. V lost 7 bases to trimming and J lost 3 bases, with 14 bases between them. In germline, CDR1 is SNHLY, CDR2 FYNNEI. This CDR3 comprises 14 residues. The CDR3 loop reads CASILELGTDTQYF. The CDR3, as DNA: TGTGCCAGCATCCTTGAGCTGGGAACAGATACGCAGTATTTT.

The J gene is TRBJ1-5, the V gene TRBV28; D perhaps matches TRBD1 (5 bases). V dropped 5 bases and J dropped 3 bases, with 11 bases sitting between them. Germline V gene lookup returns CDR1 MDHEN and CDR2 SYDVKM. The CDR3 is 14 residues long. CDR3 bases: TGTGCCAGCAGTCCGGGACGCAACAATCAGCCCCAGCATTTT. Amino acid sequence: CASSPGRNNQPQHF. Looking up the rest from reference TRBV28 and TRBJ1-5 gives the full variable domain: DVKVTQSSRYLVKRTGEKVFLECVQDMDHENMFWYRQDPGLGLRLIYFSYDVKMKEKGDIPEGYSVSREKKERFSLILESASTNQTSMYLCASSPGRNNQPQHFGDGTRLSIL.

This chain uses TRBV30 with TRBJ1-1, with a possible D match to TRBD1 (5 bases). Germline V gene sequence: CDR1 GTSNPN, CDR2 SVGIG (reference sequence). This CDR3 comprises 15 residues. V lost 0 bases, J lost 3 bases, and 14 bases lay in between. CDR3 sequence (DNA): TGTGCCTGGAGTGTATGGGGCGGTCGGGACACTGAAGCTTTCTTT. Translated, it gives CAWSVWGGRDTEAFF. Full variable domain (rest looked up from reference TRBV30 and TRBJ1-1): SQTIHQWPATLVQPVGSPLSLECTVEGTSNPNLYWYRQAAGRGLQLLFYSVGIGQISSEVPQNLSASRPQDRQFILSSKKLLLSDSGFYLCAWSVWGGRDTEAFFGQGTRLTVV.

The chain carries TRBV27 and TRBJ2-5; D might be TRBD2 (5 bases). The last part of the DNA fits TRBJ2-7 better; the J call may be wrong. This CDR3 has 16 amino acids. CDR1 and CDR2 (germline): MNHEY, SMNVEV (reference sequence). CDR3 nucleotides: TGTGCCAGCAGACACACTAGTGTTGGTGGTCCCTACGAGCAGTACTTC. Protein product: CASRHTSVGGPYEQYF.

The chain is built from TRBV30 and TRBJ2-5; 10 positions match TRBD1. With the DNA end fitting TRBJ2-7 better, the J assignment may be wrong. Germline values: CDR1 GTSNPN, CDR2 SVGIG (reference sequence). This CDR3 comprises 14 residues. CDR3 DNA sequence: TGTGCCTGGAGTCCCGGGACAGGGGACTACGAGCAGTACTTC. Its translation: CAWSPGTGDYEQYF.

There are a few counts of this clone. This chain links TRBV12-5 with TRBJ1-5; D call uncertain. This CDR3 comprises 13 residues. CDR1 LGHNT and CDR2 FRNRAP come from the germline V gene. V was cut by 1 base and J by 3 bases, with 4 bases left in between. The CDR3 sequence: CASGLEDNQPQHF. CDR3 sequence (DNA): TGTGCTAGTGGTTTGGAGGACAATCAGCCCCAGCATTTT. The variable domain in full, with the rest retrieved from reference TRBV12-5 and TRBJ1-5, is DARVTQTPRHKVTEMGQEVTMRCQPILGHNTVFWYRQTMMQGLELLAYFRNRAPLDDSGMPKDRFSAEMPDATLATLKIQPSEPRDSAVYFCASGLEDNQPQHFGDGTRLSIL.